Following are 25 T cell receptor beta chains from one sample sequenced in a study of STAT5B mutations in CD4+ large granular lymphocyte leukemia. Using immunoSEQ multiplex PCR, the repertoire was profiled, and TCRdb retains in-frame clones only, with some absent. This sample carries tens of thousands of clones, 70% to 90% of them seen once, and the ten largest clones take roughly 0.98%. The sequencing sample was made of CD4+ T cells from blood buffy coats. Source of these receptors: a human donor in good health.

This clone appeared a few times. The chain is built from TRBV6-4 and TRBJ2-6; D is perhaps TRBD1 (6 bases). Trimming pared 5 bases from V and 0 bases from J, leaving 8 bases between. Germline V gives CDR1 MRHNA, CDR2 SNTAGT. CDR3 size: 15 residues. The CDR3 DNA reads TGTGCCAGCAGTCCCAGGGGCTCTGGGGCCAACGTCCTGACTTTC. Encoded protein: CASSPRGSGANVLTF.

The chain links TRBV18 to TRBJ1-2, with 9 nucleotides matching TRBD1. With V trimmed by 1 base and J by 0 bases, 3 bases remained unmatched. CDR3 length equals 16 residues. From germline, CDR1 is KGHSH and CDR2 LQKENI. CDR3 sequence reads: CASSPRGTGTNYGYTF. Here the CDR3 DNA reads TGTGCCAGCTCACCACGAGGGACAGGGACTAACTATGGCTACACCTTC.

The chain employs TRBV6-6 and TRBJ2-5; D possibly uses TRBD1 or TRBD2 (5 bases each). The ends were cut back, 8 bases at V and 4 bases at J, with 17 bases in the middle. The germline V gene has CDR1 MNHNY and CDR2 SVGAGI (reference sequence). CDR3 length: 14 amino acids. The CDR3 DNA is TGTGCCAGCTCCGGGACGTCCGGGCGAGAGACCCAGTACTTC. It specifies CASSGTSGRETQYF.

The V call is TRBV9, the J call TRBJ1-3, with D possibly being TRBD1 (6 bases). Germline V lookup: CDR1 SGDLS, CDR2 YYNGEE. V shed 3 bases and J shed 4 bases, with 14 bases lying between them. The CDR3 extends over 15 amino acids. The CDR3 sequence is CASSDPTGLGNTIYF. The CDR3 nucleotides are TGTGCCAGCAGCGACCCAACAGGGTTAGGAAACACCATATATTTT.

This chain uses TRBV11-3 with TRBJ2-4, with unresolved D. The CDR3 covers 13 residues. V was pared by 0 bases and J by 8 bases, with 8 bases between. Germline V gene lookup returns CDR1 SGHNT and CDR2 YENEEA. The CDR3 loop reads CASSLDTPHIQYF. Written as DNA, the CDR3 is TGTGCCAGCAGCTTAGATACCCCTCACATTCAGTACTTC.

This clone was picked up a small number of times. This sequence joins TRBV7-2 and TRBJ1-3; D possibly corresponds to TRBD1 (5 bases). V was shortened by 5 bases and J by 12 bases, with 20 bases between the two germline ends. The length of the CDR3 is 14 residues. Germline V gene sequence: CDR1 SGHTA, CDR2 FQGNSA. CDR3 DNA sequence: TGTGCCAGCAGCACCTCCGGGACGCACCTGGACATATATTTT. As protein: CASSTSGTHLDIYF.

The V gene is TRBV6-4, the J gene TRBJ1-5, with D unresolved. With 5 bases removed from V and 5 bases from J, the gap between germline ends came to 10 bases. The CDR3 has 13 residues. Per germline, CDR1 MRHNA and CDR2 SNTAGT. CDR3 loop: CASSPDRDQPQHF. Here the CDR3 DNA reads TGTGCCAGCAGTCCGGACCGGGATCAGCCCCAGCATTTT.

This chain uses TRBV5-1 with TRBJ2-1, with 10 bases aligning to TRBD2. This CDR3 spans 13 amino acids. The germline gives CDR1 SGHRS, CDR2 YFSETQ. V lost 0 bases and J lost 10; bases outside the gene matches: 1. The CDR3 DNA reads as TGCGCCAGCAGCTTGGCGACTAGCGGGGAGCAGTTCTTC. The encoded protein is CASSLATSGEQFF.

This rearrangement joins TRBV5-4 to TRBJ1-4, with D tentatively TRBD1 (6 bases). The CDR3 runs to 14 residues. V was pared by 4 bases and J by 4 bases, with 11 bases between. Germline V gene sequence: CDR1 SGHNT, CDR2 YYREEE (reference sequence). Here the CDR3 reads CASSLGQNNEKLFF. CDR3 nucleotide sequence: TGTGCCAGCAGCCTAGGACAGAATAATGAAAAACTGTTTTTT.

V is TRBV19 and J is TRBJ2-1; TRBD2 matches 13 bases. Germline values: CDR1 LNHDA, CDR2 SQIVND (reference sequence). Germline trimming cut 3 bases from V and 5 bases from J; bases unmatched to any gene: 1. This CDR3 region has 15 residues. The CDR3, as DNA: TGTGCCAGTAGTATTACTAGCGGGAGGGACAATGAGCAGTTCTTC. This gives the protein CASSITSGRDNEQFF. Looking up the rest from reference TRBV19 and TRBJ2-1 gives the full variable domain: DGGITQSPKYLFRKEGQNVTLSCEQNLNHDAMYWYRQDPGQGLRLIYYSQIVNDFQKGDIAEGYSVSREKKESFPLTVTSAQKNPTAFYLCASSITSGRDNEQFFGPGTRLTVL.

The CDR3 coding sequence is TGTGCCAGCAGCGTCGGGTGGGCCGGAACCACCGGGGAGCTGTTTTTT. This codes for CASSVGWAGTTGELFF. The chain joins TRBV9 to TRBJ2-2; no clear D. The germline CDR1 and CDR2 sequences are SGDLS and YYNGEE. CDR3 length equals 16 residues. Trimming shortened V by 2 bases and J by 4 bases, and 15 bases separated the two germline ends. The whole variable domain, filled in from reference TRBV9 and TRBJ2-2, reads DSGVTQTPKHLITATGQRVTLRCSPRSGDLSVYWYQQSLDQGLQFLIQYYNGEERAKGNILERFSAQQFPDLHSELNLSSLELGDSALYFCASSVGWAGTTGELFFGEGSRLTVL.

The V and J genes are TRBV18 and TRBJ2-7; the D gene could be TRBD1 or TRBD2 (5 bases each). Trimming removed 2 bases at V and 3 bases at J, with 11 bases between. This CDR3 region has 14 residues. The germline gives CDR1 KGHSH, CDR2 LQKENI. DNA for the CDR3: TGTGCCAGCTCACCATCGGGGCGAAACTACGAGCAGTACTTC. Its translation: CASSPSGRNYEQYF.

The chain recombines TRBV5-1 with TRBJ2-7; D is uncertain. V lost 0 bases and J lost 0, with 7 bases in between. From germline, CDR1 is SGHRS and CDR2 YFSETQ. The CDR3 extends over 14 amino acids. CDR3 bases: TGCGCCAGCAGCTTGGACGGTAGCTCCTACGAGCAGTACTTC. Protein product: CASSLDGSSYEQYF.

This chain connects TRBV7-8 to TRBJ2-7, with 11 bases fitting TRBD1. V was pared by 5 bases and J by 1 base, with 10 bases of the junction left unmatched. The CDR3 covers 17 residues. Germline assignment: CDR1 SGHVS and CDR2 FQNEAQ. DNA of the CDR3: TGTGCCAGCAGCGTTGGTGGAGGGACAGGGGGATCCTACGAGCAGTACTTC. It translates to CASSVGGGTGGSYEQYF. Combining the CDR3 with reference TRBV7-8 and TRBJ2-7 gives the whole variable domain GAGVSQSPRYKVAKRGQDVALRCDPISGHVSLFWYQQALGQGPEFLTYFQNEAQLDKSGLPSDRFFAERPEGSVSTLKIQRTQQEDSAVYLCASSVGGGTGGSYEQYFGPGTRLTVT.

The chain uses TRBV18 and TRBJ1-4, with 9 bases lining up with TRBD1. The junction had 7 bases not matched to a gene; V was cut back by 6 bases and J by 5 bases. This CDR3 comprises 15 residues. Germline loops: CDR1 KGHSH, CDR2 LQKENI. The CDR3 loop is CASSPTGGQNEKLFF. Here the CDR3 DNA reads TGTGCCAGCTCTCCCACAGGGGGCCAGAATGAAAAACTGTTTTTT.

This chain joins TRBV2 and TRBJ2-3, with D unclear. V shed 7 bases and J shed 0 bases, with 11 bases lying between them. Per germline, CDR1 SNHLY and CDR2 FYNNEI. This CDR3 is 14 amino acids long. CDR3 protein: CASNQDTSTDTQYF. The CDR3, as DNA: TGTGCCAGCAACCAGGATACTAGCACAGATACGCAGTATTTT.

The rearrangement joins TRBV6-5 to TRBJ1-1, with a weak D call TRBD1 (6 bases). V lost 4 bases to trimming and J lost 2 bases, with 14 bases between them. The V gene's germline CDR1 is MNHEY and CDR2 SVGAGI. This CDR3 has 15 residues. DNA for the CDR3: TGTGCCAGCAGTTCGGCCGGACAGTCTAACACTGAAGCTTTCTTT. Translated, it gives CASSSAGQSNTEAFF.

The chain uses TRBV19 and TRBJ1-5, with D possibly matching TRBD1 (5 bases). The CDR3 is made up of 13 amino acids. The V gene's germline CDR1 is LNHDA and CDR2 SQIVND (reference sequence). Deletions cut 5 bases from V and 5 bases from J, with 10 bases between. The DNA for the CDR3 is TGTGCCAGTAGTCATGACAGTTATCAGCCCCAGCATTTT. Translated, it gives CASSHDSYQPQHF.

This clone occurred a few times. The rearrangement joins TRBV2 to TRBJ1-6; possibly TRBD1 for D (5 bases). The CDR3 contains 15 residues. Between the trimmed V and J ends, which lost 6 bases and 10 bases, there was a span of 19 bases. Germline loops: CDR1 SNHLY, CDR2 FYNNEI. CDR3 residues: CASRTVRGSRSPLHF. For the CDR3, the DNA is TGTGCCAGCAGGACGGTGAGGGGATCGAGATCACCCCTCCACTTT.

DNA of the CDR3: TGTGCCAGCAGTTACTCAGGGGACGGGGCCAACGTCCTGACTTTC. It encodes CASSYSGDGANVLTF. The chain joins TRBV6-5 to TRBJ2-6; D is tentatively TRBD1 or TRBD2 (5 bases each). Germline CDR1 is MNHEY and CDR2 is SVGAGI. The length of the CDR3 is 15 residues. Trimming pared 0 bases from V and 4 bases from J, leaving 7 bases between.

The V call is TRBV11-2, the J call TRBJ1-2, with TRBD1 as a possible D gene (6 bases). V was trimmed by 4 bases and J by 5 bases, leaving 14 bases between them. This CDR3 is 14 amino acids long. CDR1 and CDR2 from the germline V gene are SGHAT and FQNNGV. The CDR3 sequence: CASSSVTGSYGYTF. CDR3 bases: TGTGCCAGCAGCTCGGTAACAGGGAGTTATGGCTACACCTTC.

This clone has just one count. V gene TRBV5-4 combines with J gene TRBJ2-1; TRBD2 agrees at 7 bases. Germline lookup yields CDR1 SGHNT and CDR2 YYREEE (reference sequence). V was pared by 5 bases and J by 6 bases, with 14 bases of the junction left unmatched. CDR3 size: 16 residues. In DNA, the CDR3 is TGTGCCAGCAGTCCTGGGGGGGGAGGGCCTATCAATGAGCAGTTCTTC. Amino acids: CASSPGGGGPINEQFF.

The CDR3 region is CASSIGRSQETQYF. The CDR3 DNA reads as TGTGCCAGTAGTATTGGTAGAAGCCAAGAGACCCAGTACTTC. J is TRBJ2-5 and V is TRBV19; D ambiguous. The germline V gene encodes CDR1 LNHDA and CDR2 SQIVND (reference sequence). V was cut by 3 bases and J by 1 base, with 9 bases left in between. The CDR3 is 14 residues long.

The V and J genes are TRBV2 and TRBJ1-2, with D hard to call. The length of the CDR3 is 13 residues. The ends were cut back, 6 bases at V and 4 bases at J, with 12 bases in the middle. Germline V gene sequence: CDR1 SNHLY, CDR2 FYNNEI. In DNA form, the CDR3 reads TGTGCCAGCAGAGGTCCGGTCGGCTATGGCTACACCTTC. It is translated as CASRGPVGYGYTF.

The CDR3 nucleotides read TGTGCCAGCAGTTTCTCGGGGAATCAGCCCCAGCATTTT. The encoded protein is CASSFSGNQPQHF. The rearrangement joins TRBV27 to TRBJ1-5; D is unclear. The V end was cut by 3 bases, the J end by 4 bases, with 7 bases between. The germline CDR1 and CDR2 sequences are MNHEY and SMNVEV (reference sequence). This CDR3 is 13 amino acids long.